What follows are 19 T cell receptor beta chains derived from one specimen sequenced in a study of blood T cell repertoires in COVID-19. Data came from immunoSEQ multiplex PCR; TCRdb stores just in-frame clones and leaves some out. The sample records about 110,000 clones, 85% to 90% being singletons. Source material: peripheral blood. Source of these receptors: a human donor in a cohort sampled during active COVID-19.

The rearrangement links TRBV11-2 to TRBJ2-1; 7 bases are shared with TRBD1. CDR1 is SGHAT and CDR2 is FQNNGV in the germline V gene. Germline trimming cut 5 bases from V and 4 bases from J; bases unmatched to any gene: 5. This CDR3 is 14 amino acids long. DNA of the CDR3: TGTGCCAGCAGCCCGGGGACAGTATACAATGAGCAGTTCTTC. Its translation is CASSPGTVYNEQFF.

CDR3 in amino acids: CATSDSLRGGSYNEQFF. CDR3 in DNA: TGTGCCACCAGTGATTCCCTCCGCGGGGGGTCCTACAATGAGCAGTTCTTC. The rearrangement links TRBV24-1 to TRBJ2-1; TRBD2 matches at 8 bases. Germline trimming cut 2 bases from V and 1 base from J; bases unmatched to any gene: 6. The CDR3 runs to 17 residues. Germline CDR1 reads KGHDR; CDR2 reads SFDVKD.

The V and J genes are TRBV5-1 and TRBJ1-5, with unresolved D. Germline CDR1 SGHRS, CDR2 YFSETQ. V lost 5 bases and J 0 bases, leaving 6 bases between the germline ends. The CDR3 totals 13 residues. The DNA of the CDR3 is TGCGCCAGCAGGACACCTAGCAATCAGCCCCAGCATTTT. Residues: CASRTPSNQPQHF.

The chain links TRBV24-1 to TRBJ1-2; TRBD1 might be the D (5 bases). V lost 4 bases to trimming and J lost 7 bases, with 15 bases between them. CDR1 KGHDR and CDR2 SFDVKD come from the germline V gene. There are 14 residues in the CDR3. Here the CDR3 DNA reads TGTGCCACCAGTGACCGGGGGATTGGGGGTGGCTACACCTTC. Translation: CATSDRGIGGGYTF.

This chain links TRBV5-5 with TRBJ2-5; perhaps TRBD1 as D (5 bases). Germline V gene lookup returns CDR1 SGHKS and CDR2 YYEKEE (reference sequence). The CDR3 covers 16 residues. The V end was cut by 1 base, the J end by 5 bases, with 18 bases between. CDR3 amino acids: CASSLNQGRSGETQYF. DNA for the CDR3: TGTGCCAGCAGCTTGAACCAGGGCCGATCTGGGGAGACCCAGTACTTC.

The chain joins TRBV5-1 to TRBJ2-7; 8 positions match TRBD1. The junction had 7 bases not matched to a gene; V was cut back by 3 bases and J by 2 bases. CDR1 is SGHRS and CDR2 is YFSETQ in the germline V gene. The CDR3 covers 15 residues. The CDR3 loop is CASSSTGQATYEQYF. The CDR3 region has the DNA TGCGCCAGCAGCTCGACGGGACAGGCCACCTACGAGCAGTACTTC.

The chain has TRBV18 and TRBJ1-1; 7 bases agree with TRBD1. CDR1 is KGHSH, CDR2 LQKENI, per germline. The CDR3 runs to 15 residues. Losses at the gene ends were 3 bases for V and 3 bases for J; bases not matched to a gene: 7. The DNA of the CDR3 is TGTGCCAGCTCACCCCCGACAGGGTTTGACACTGAAGCTTTCTTT. Its protein product is CASSPPTGFDTEAFF.

This chain joins TRBV5-1 and TRBJ1-6, with 11 nucleotides matching TRBD1. This CDR3 has 16 amino acids. With V trimmed by 2 bases and J by 8 bases, 6 bases remained unmatched. The germline V gene encodes CDR1 SGHRS and CDR2 YFSETQ. CDR3 sequence (DNA): TGCGCCAGCAGCTTTGGGACAGGGGGAACTTATTCACCCCTCCACTTT. Translating it yields CASSFGTGGTYSPLHF. The full variable domain, rest sourced from reference TRBV5-1 and TRBJ1-6, is KAGVTQTPRYLIKTRGQQVTLSCSPISGHRSVSWYQQTPGQGLQFLFEYFSETQRNKGNFPGRFSGRQFSNSRSEMNVSTLELGDSALYLCASSFGTGGTYSPLHFGNGTRLTVT.

The chain uses TRBV4-2 and TRBJ2-5, with a tentative D call TRBD2 (5 bases). Germline CDR1 reads LGHNA; CDR2 reads YNFKEQ. V dropped 1 base and J dropped 10 bases, with 16 bases sitting between them. The CDR3 totals 14 residues. The CDR3 DNA follows: TGTGCCAGCAGCCAAGTATACCCCGTCGGGGACCAGTACTTC. It encodes CASSQVYPVGDQYF.

This clone was observed a few times. This chain connects TRBV5-1 to TRBJ1-4, with D uncertain. The CDR3 covers 15 residues. V lost 2 bases to trimming and J lost 0 bases, with 8 bases between them. The germline V gene has CDR1 SGHRS and CDR2 YFSETQ. The CDR3 is CASSLPEPTNEKLFF. The DNA for the CDR3 is TGCGCCAGCAGCTTACCCGAGCCAACTAATGAAAAACTGTTTTTT.

The J gene is TRBJ2-3, the V gene TRBV6-4, with 12 bases aligning to TRBD2. The CDR3 is 15 amino acids. Trimming at V came to 5 bases and at J to 2 bases, leaving 2 bases not matched to a gene. Per germline, CDR1 MRHNA and CDR2 SNTAGT. CDR3 amino acids: CASSLAGGFTDTQYF. The CDR3 DNA sequence: TGTGCCAGCAGTCTAGCGGGAGGGTTCACAGATACGCAGTATTTT.

The chain couples TRBV19 to TRBJ2-7, with D possibly matching TRBD2 (5 bases). The CDR3 has 15 residues. Germline lookup yields CDR1 LNHDA and CDR2 SQIVND (reference sequence). Trimming took off 5 bases at V and 0 bases at J, with 14 bases between the two ends. The CDR3 DNA sequence: TGTGCCAGTAGTCACCCGGGATTAAGCTCCTACGAGCAGTACTTC. It translates to CASSHPGLSSYEQYF. Full variable domain (rest looked up from reference TRBV19 and TRBJ2-7): DGGITQSPKYLFRKEGQNVTLSCEQNLNHDAMYWYRQDPGQGLRLIYYSQIVNDFQKGDIAEGYSVSREKKESFPLTVTSAQKNPTAFYLCASSHPGLSSYEQYFGPGTRLTVT.

This clone was found once. The rearrangement links TRBV28 to TRBJ1-1, with D perhaps matching TRBD1 (5 bases). The CDR3 contains 17 residues. Trimming took 0 bases from V and 0 from J, leaving 14 bases between them. Per the germline V gene, CDR1 is MDHEN and CDR2 is SYDVKM. As DNA, the CDR3 is TGTGCCAGCAGTTTATGGGACACCAGCACCTTGAACACTGAAGCTTTCTTT. Its protein is CASSLWDTSTLNTEAFF.

The chain combines TRBV4-1 with TRBJ2-5, with TRBD2 matching over 11 bases. The J segment lost 1 base and the V segment lost 3 bases, leaving 19 bases of the junction unmatched. The CDR3 consists of 21 residues. Germline loops: CDR1 MGHRA, CDR2 YSYEKL. The CDR3 DNA reads as TGCGCCAGCAGCCACCGGGAACCCGATAGCGGGGGGGCTGATCTCCAAGAGACCCAGTACTTC. Translated: CASSHREPDSGGADLQETQYF.

This sequence joins TRBV5-1 and TRBJ2-5, with TRBD1 identical over 9 bases. After removal of 4 bases from V and 5 bases from J, the junction contained 9 bases not matched to a gene. The germline V gene has CDR1 SGHRS and CDR2 YFSETQ. This CDR3 is 15 amino acids long. CDR3 bases: TGCGCCAGCAGCAATGGAGAGACAGGGGGGGAGACCCAGTACTTC. Amino acid sequence: CASSNGETGGETQYF. The complete variable domain, with remaining parts taken from reference TRBV5-1 and TRBJ2-5, reads KAGVTQTPRYLIKTRGQQVTLSCSPISGHRSVSWYQQTPGQGLQFLFEYFSETQRNKGNFPGRFSGRQFSNSRSEMNVSTLELGDSALYLCASSNGETGGETQYFGPGTRLLVL.

This clone was seen a handful of times. The genes are TRBV2 and TRBJ2-4; D gene ambiguous. The ends were cut back, 5 bases at V and 6 bases at J, with 8 bases in the middle. This CDR3 is built from 12 residues. Germline V gene data show CDR1 as SNHLY and CDR2 as FYNNEI. CDR3 nucleotide sequence: TGTGCCAGCAGTCCCCGGAGAAACATTCAGTACTTC. Translating it yields CASSPRRNIQYF.

This rearrangement joins TRBV7-2 to TRBJ1-2; tentative D call: TRBD1 (5 bases). The CDR3 has 14 amino acids. Per the germline V gene, CDR1 is SGHTA and CDR2 is FQGNSA. Trimming removed 5 bases at V and 4 bases at J, with 14 bases between. CDR3: CASSPQDRGYGYTF. CDR3 sequence (DNA): TGTGCCAGCAGCCCACAAGACAGAGGCTATGGCTACACCTTC.

The J gene is TRBJ1-5, the V gene TRBV6-2 or TRBV6-3; perhaps TRBD1 as D (6 bases). Germline loops: CDR1 MNHEY, CDR2 SVGEGT. V was trimmed by 0 bases and J by 5 bases, leaving 17 bases between them. The CDR3 covers 17 residues. The CDR3 DNA reads as TGTGCCAGCAGTTACTCGATGCAGGGACATAACGATCAGCCCCAGCATTTT. Translating gives CASSYSMQGHNDQPQHF.

The rearrangement uses TRBV9 and TRBJ2-7; TRBD1 agrees at 8 bases. Per the germline V gene, CDR1 is SGDLS and CDR2 is YYNGEE. V lost 3 bases, J lost 2 bases, and 10 bases stayed unmatched. The CDR3 runs 16 residues. The CDR3: CASSAQDREPTYEQYF. DNA of the CDR3: TGTGCCAGCAGCGCACAGGACAGGGAACCCACCTACGAGCAGTACTTC.